This T cell receptor beta chain was sequenced during a study of OX40 agonist ivuxolimab in advanced cancers. About the research overall: Patients received intravenous ivuxolimab every 2 weeks at 0.01 to 10 mg/kg. Partial responses, seen in three patients, involved one hepatocellular carcinoma and two cutaneous melanomas.

Researchers took blood at baseline, on cycle 4 day 1, and on cycle 7 day 1. Study results and limitations: Some nonresponders additionally presented with little normalized T-cell clonal expansion.

About this clone: The antigen is undetermined.

Sequenced by immunoSEQ multiplex PCR; TCRdb stores in-frame clones only, minus some. This sample has approximately 50,000 clones, with nearly 95% found just once. Per germline, CDR1 SGDLS and CDR2 YYNGEE. This CDR3 contains 15 residues. The V gene end was trimmed by 4 bases and the J gene end by 4 bases; junction bases not matched to a gene: 6. The specimen comprised CD4+ or CD8+ T cells sorted from blood, sampled in a trial of the OX40 agonist ivuxolimab. The gene calls are TRBV9 and TRBJ2-3, with 10 nucleotides matching TRBD2. The sequence derives from an adult with an advanced solid tumor such as melanoma, head and neck, liver or kidney cancer. The CDR3: CASSLASGGSDTQYF. In nucleotides, the CDR3 is TGTGCCAGCAGCCTAGCTAGCGGGGGTTCAGATACGCAGTATTTT.